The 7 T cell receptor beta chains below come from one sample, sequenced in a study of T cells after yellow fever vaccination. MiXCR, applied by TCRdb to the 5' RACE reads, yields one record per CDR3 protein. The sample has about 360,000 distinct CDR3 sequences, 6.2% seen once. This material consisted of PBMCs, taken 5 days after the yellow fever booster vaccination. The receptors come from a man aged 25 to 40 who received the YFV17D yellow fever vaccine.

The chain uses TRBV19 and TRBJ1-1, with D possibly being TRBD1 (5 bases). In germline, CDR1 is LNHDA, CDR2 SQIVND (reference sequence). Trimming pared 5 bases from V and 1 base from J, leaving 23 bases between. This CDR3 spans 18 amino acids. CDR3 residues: CASSLRAPGPLSNTEAFF. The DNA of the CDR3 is TGTGCCAGTAGTCTTAGGGCCCCGGGACCGCTTTCGAACACTGAAGCTTTCTTT. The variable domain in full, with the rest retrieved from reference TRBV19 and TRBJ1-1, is DGGITQSPKYLFRKEGQNVTLSCEQNLNHDAMYWYRQDPGQGLRLIYYSQIVNDFQKGDIAEGYSVSREKKESFPLTVTSAQKNPTAFYLCASSLRAPGPLSNTEAFFGQGTRLTVV.

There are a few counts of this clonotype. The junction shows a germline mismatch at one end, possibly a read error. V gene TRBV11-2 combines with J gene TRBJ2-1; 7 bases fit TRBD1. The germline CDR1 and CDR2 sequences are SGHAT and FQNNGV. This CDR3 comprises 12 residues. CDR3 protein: CASSQQTGLLHF. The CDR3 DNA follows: TGTGCCAGCAGCCAACAGACAGGGCTCCTTCACTTC. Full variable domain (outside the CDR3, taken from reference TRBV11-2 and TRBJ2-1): EAGVAQSPRYKIIEKRQSVAFWCNPISGHATLYWYQQILGQGPKLLIQFQNNGVVDDSQLPKDRFSAERLKGVDSTLKIQPAKLEDSAVYLCASSQQTGLLHFGPGTRLTVL.

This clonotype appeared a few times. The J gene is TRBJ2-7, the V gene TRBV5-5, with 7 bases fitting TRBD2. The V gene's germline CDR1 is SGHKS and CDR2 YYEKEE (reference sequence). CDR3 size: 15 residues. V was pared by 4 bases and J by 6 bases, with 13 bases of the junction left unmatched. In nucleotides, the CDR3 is TGTGCCAGCAGCGCATGGGGGGGGACGCACCTCGAGCAGTACTTC. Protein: CASSAWGGTHLEQYF.

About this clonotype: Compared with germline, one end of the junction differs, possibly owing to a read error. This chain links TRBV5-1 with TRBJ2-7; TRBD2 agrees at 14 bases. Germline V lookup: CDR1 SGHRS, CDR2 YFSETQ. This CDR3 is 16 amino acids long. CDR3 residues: CASQEGLAGAVGEPYF. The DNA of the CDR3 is TGCGCCAGCCAAGAGGGACTAGCGGGAGCAGTCGGCGAGCCGTACTTC.

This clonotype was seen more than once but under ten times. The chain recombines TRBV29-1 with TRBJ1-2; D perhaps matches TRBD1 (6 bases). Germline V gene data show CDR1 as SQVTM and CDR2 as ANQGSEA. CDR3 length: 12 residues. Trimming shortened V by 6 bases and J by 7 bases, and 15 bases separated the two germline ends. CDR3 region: CSVDQGRGGYTF. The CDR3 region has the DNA TGCAGCGTGGATCAGGGGAGGGGTGGCTACACCTTC. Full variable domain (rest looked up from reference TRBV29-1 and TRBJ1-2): SAVISQKPSRDICQRGTSLTIQCQVDSQVTMMFWYRQQPGQSLTLIATANQGSEATYESGFVIDKFPISRPNLTFSTLTVSNMSPEDSSIYLCSVDQGRGGYTFGSGTRLTVV.

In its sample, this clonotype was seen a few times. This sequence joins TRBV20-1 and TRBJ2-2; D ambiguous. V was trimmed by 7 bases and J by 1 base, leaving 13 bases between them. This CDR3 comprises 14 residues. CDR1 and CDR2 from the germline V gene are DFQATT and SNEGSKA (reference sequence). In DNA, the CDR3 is TGCAGTGTTCTTGGCGGCTTGAACACCGGGGAGCTGTTTTTT. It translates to CSVLGGLNTGELFF.

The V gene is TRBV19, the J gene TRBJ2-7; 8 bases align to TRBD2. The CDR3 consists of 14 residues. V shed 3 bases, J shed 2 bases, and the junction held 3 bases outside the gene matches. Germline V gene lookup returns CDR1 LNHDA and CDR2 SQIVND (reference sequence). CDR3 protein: CASSIQAGAYEQYF. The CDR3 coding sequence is TGTGCCAGTAGTATCCAAGCGGGAGCCTACGAGCAGTACTTC.